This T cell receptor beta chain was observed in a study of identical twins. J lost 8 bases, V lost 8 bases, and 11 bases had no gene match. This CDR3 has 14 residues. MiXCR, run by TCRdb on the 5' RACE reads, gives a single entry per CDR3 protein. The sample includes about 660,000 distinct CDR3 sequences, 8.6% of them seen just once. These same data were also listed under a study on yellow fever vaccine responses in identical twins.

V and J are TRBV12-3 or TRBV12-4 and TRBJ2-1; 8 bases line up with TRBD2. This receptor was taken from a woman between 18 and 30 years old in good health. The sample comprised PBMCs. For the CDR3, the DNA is TGTGCCAGCGCTGCGGCAGCGGGAGAACATGAGCAGTTCTTC. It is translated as CASAAAAGEHEQFF.